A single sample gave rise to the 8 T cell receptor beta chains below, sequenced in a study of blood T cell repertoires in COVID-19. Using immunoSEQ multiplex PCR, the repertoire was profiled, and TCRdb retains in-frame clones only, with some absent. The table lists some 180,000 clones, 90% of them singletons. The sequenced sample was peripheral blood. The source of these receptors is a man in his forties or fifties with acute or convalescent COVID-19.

The CDR3 nucleotides read TGTGCCAGCAGCCCCCGACAGGGCAATGAGCAGTTCTTC. This codes for CASSPRQGNEQFF. The chain links TRBV9 to TRBJ2-1; 7 positions match TRBD1. Germline trimming cut 4 bases from V and 6 bases from J; bases unmatched to any gene: 4. CDR1 SGDLS and CDR2 YYNGEE come from the germline V gene. The CDR3 spans 13 residues.

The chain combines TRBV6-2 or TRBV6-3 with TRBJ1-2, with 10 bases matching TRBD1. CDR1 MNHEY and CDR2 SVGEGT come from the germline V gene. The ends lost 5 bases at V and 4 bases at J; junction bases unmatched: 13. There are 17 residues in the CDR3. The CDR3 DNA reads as TGTGCCAGCAGTCATTTCACCGGGACAGGGGAAGCCTATGGCTACACCTTC. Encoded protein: CASSHFTGTGEAYGYTF.

CDR3 coding DNA: TGTGCCAGCAGTTCCCCGGGAAATTCACCCCTCCACTTT. This translates into CASSSPGNSPLHF. V usage is TRBV28 and J usage is TRBJ1-6; D is unclear. This CDR3 contains 13 residues. The V gene lost 4 bases and the J gene lost 7 bases, with 8 bases spanning the gap. Germline V gives CDR1 MDHEN, CDR2 SYDVKM.

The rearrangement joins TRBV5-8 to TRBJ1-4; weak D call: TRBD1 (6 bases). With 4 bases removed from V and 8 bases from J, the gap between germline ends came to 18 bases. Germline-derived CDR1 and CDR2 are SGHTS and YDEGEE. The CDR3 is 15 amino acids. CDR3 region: CASSPQGLRWEKLFF. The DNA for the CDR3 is TGTGCCAGCAGCCCGCAGGGGCTGAGATGGGAAAAACTGTTTTTT. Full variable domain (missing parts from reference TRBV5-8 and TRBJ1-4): EAGVTQSPTHLIKTRGQQATLRCSPISGHTSVYWYQQALGLGLQFLLWYDEGEERNRGNFPPRFSGRQFPNYSSELNVNALELEDSALYLCASSPQGLRWEKLFFGSGTQLSVL.

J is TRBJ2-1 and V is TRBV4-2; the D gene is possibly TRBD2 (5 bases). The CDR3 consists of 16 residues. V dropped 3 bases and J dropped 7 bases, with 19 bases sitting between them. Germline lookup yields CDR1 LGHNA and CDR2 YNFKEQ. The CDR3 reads CASSHPPDSAGNEQFF. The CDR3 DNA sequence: TGTGCCAGCAGCCATCCCCCGGACTCTGCTGGGAATGAGCAGTTCTTC.

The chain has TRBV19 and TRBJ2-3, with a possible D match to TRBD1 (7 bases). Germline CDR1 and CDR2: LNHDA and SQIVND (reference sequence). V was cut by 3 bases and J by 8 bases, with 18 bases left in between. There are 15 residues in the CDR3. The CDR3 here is CASSIRGERVATQYF. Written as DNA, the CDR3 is TGTGCCAGTAGTATCAGGGGGGAAAGGGTTGCTACGCAGTATTTT.

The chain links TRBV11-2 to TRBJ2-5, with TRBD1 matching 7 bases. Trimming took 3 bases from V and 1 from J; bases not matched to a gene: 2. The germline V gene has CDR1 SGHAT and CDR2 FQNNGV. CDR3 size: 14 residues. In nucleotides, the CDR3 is TGTGCCAGCAGCTTTGACAGGGCCCAAGAGACCCAGTACTTC. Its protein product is CASSFDRAQETQYF.

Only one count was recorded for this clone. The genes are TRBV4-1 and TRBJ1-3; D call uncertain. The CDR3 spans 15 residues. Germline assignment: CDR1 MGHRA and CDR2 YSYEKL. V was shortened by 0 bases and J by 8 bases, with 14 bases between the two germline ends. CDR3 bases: TGCGCCAGCAGCCAAGATCGAGGGAGAGGTGACACCATATATTTT. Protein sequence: CASSQDRGRGDTIYF.